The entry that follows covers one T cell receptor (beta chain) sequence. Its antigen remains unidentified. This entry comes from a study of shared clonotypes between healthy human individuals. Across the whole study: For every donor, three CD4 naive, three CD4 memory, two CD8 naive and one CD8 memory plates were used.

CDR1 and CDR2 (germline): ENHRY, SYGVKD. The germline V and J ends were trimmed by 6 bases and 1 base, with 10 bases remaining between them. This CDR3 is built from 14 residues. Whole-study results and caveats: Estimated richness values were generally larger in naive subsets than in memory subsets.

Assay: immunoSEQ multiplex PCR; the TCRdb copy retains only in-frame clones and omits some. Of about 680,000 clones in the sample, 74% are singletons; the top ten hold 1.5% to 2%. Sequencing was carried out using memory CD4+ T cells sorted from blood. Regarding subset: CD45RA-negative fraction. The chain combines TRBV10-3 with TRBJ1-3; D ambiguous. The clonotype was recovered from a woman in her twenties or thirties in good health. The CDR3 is CAISALVSGNTIYF. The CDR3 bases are TGTGCCATCAGCGCTCTGGTTTCTGGAAACACCATATATTTT.